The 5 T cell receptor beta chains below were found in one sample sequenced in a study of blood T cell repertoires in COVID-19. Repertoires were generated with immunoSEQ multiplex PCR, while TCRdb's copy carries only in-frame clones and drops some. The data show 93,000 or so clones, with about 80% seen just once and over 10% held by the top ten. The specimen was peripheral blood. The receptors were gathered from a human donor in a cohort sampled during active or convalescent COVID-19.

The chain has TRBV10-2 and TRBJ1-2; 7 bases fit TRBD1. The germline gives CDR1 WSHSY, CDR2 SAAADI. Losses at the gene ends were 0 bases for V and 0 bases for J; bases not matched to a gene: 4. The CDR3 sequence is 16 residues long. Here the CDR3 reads CASSESPGQTNYGYTF. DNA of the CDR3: TGCGCCAGCAGTGAGTCCCCGGGACAGACTAACTATGGCTACACCTTC.

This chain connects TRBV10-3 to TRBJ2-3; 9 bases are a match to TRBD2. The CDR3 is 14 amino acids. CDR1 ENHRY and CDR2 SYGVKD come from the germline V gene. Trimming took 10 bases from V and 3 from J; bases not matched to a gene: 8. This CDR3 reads CATAGGQITDTQYF. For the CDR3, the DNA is TGTGCCACCGCGGGGGGGCAGATAACAGATACGCAGTATTTT.

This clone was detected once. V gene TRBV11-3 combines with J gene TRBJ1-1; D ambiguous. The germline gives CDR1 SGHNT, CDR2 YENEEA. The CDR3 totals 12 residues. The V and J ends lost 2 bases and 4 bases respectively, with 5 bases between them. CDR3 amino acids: CASSLWATEAFF. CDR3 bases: TGTGCCAGCAGCTTATGGGCCACTGAAGCTTTCTTT.

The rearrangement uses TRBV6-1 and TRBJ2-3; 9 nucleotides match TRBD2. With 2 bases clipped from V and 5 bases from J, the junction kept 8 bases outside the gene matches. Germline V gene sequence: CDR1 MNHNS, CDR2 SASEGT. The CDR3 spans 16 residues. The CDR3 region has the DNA TGTGCCAGCAGTGAAAGTAGCGGGGGCCAGGGAGATACGCAGTATTTT. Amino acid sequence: CASSESSGGQGDTQYF.

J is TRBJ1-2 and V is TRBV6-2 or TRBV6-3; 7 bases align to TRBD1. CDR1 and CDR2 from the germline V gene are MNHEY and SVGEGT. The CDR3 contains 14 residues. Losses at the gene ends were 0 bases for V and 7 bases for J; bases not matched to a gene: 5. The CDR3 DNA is TGTGCCAGCAGTTACTCGGACAGGCTATCTGGCTACACCTTC. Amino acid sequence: CASSYSDRLSGYTF.